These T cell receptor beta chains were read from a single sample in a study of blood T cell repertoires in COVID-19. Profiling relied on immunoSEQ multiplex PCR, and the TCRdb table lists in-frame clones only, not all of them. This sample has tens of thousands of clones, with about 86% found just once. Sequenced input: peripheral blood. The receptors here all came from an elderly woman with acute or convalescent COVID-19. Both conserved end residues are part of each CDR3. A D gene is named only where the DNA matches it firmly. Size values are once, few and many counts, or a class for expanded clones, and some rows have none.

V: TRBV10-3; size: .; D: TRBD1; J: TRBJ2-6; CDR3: CAIAGTGQLGSGANVLTF; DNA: TGTGCCATCGCGGGGACAGGGCAGCTAGGGTCTGGGGCCAACGTCCTGACTTTC
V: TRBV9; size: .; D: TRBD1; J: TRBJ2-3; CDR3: CASSVRDRGLRDTQYF; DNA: TGTGCCAGCAGCGTCCGGGACAGGGGGCTTAGAGATACGCAGTATTTT
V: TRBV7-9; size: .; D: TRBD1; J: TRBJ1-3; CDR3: CASVSDRIAGNTIYF; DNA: TGTGCCAGCGTCTCGGACAGGATAGCTGGAAACACCATATATTTT
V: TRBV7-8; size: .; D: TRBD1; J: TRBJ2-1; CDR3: CASSRDSRNEQFF; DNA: TGTGCCAGCAGCCGGGACAGTCGTAATGAGCAGTTCTTC
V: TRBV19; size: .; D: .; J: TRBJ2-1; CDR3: CASSIEARGTEQFF; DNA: TGTGCCAGTAGTATAGAAGCCCGGGGGACTGAGCAGTTCTTC
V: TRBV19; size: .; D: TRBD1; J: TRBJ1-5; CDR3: CASSARTGVRSNQPQHF; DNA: TGTGCCAGTAGTGCCCGGACAGGGGTTCGGAGCAATCAGCCCCAGCATTTT
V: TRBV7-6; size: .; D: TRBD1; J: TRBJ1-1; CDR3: CASSSDRVNTEAFF; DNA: TGTGCCAGCAGCTCGGACAGGGTGAACACTGAAGCTTTCTTT
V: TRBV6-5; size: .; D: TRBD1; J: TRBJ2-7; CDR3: CASSYSQTGSLTEQYF; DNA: TGTGCCAGCAGTTACTCCCAGACAGGGTCCCTGACCGAGCAGTACTTC
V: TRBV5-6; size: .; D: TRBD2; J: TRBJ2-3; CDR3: CASSFYRSSGGPDTQYF; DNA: TGTGCCAGCAGCTTTTATCGGTCTAGCGGGGGCCCAGATACGCAGTATTTT
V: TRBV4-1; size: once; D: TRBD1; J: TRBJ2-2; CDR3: CASSPGQGGAGELFF; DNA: TGCGCCAGCAGCCCCGGACAGGGCGGGGCCGGGGAGCTGTTTTTT
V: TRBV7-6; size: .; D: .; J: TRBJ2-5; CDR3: CASSLGSSGAQYF; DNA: TGTGCCAGCAGCTTAGGATCCTCAGGGGCCCAGTACTTC
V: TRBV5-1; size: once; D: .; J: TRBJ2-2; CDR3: CASSFAKSDSLWTGELFF; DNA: TGCGCCAGCAGCTTCGCAAAGAGTGACAGCCTGTGGACCGGGGAGCTGTTTTTT
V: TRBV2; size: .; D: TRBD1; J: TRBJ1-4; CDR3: CASRSEGAGALFF; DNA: TGTGCCAGCAGGTCGGAGGGGGCCGGGGCCCTGTTTTTT
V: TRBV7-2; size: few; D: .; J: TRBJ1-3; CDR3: CASTHRDSGNTIYF; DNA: TGTGCCAGCACCCACCGTGACTCAGGAAACACCATATATTTT
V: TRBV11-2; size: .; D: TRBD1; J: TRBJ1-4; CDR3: CASSPGTATNEKLFF; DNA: TGTGCCAGCAGCCCCGGGACAGCAACTAATGAAAAACTGTTTTTT
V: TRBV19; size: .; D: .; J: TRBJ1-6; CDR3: CASSGQFYNSPLHF; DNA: TGTGCCAGTAGCGGACAGTTCTATAATTCACCCCTCCACTTT
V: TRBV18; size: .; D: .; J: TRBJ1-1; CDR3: CASSPGNTEAFF; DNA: TGTGCCAGCTCACCCGGGAACACTGAAGCTTTCTTT
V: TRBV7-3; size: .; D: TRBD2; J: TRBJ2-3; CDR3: CASSRSGVVTDTQYF; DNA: TGTGCCAGCAGCCGCAGCGGGGTAGTCACAGATACGCAGTATTTT
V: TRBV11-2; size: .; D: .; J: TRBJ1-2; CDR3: CASSLGSYGYTF; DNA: TGTGCCAGCAGCTTAGGCAGCTATGGCTACACCTTC
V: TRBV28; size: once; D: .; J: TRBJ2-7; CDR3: CASSHSRHVHEQYF; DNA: TGTGCCAGCAGTCACTCTCGACATGTCCACGAGCAGTACTTC
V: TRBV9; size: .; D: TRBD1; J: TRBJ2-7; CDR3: CASSVGGQDFYEQYF; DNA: TGTGCCAGCAGCGTAGGGGGACAGGATTTTTACGAGCAGTACTTC
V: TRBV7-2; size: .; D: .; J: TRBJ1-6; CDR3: CASSYDNAYNSPLHF; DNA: TGTGCCAGCAGCTACGACAACGCCTATAATTCACCCCTCCACTTT
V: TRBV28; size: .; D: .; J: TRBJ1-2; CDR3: CASSLLGAHYGYTF; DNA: TGTGCCAGCAGTTTATTGGGGGCCCACTATGGCTACACCTTC
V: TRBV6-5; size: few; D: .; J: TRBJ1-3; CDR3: CASSYGRASGNTIYF; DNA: TGTGCCAGCAGTTACGGCAGGGCCTCTGGAAACACCATATATTTT
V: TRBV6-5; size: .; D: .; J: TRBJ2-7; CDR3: CASSYAGPNEQYF; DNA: TGTGCCAGCAGTTACGCAGGCCCCAACGAGCAGTACTTC
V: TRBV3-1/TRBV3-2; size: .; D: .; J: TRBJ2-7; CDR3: CASSQVPGDSSYEQYF; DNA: TGTGCCAGCAGCCAAGTTCCGGGGGATAGCTCCTACGAGCAGTACTTC
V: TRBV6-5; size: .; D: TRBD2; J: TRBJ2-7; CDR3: CASSWGGSNYEQYF; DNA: TGTGCCAGCAGTTGGGGAGGGAGTAACTACGAGCAGTACTTC
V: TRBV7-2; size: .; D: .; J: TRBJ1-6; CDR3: CASSLLPYNSPLHF; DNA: TGTGCCAGCAGCTTACTACCTTATAATTCACCCCTCCACTTT
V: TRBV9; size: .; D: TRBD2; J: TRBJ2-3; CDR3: CASSVGWTSGTDTQYF; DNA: TGTGCCAGCAGCGTAGGGTGGACTAGCGGCACAGATACGCAGTATTTT
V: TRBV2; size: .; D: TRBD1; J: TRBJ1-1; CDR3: CASSPRTGTTEAFF; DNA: TGTGCCAGCAGTCCGCGGACAGGAACCACTGAAGCTTTCTTT
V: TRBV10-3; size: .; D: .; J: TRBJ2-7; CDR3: CAIQTGLDEQYF; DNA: TGTGCCATCCAAACAGGGCTCGACGAGCAGTACTTC
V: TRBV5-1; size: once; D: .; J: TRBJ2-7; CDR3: CASSLEPSRPYEQYF; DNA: TGCGCCAGCAGCTTGGAACCTAGTAGGCCCTACGAGCAGTACTTC
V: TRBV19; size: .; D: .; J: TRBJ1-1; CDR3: CASSIQGMLTEAFF; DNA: TGTGCCAGTAGTATTCAGGGAATGCTGACTGAAGCTTTCTTT
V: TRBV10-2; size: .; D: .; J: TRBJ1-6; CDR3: CASTTEYNSPLHF; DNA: TGCGCCAGCACTACGGAGTATAATTCACCCCTCCACTTT
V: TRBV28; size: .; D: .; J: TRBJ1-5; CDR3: CASSPEEGGYNQPQHF; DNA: TGTGCCAGCAGTCCAGAGGAGGGAGGGTACAATCAGCCCCAGCATTTT
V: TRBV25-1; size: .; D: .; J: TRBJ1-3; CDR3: CASSGGTFSYF; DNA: TGTGCCAGCAGTGGGGGGACTTTCTCATATTTT
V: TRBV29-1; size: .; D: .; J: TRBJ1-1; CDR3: CSVVNTGGSNTEAFF; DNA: TGCAGCGTTGTTAACACGGGCGGGTCAAACACTGAAGCTTTCTTT
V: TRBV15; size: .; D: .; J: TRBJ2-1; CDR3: CATSRNLNEQFF; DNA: TGTGCCACCAGCCGTAATCTCAATGAGCAGTTCTTC
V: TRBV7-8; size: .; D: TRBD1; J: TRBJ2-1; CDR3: CASSSGGGEQFF; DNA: TGTGCCAGCAGCTCAGGGGGTGGTGAGCAGTTCTTC
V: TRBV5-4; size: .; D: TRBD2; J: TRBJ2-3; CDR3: CASSLRMGLATDTQYF; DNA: TGTGCCAGCAGCTTGCGTATGGGACTAGCCACAGATACGCAGTATTTT
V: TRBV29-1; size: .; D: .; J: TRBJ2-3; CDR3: CSVPSRGTDTQYF; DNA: TGCAGCGTACCGAGTAGAGGCACAGATACGCAGTATTTT
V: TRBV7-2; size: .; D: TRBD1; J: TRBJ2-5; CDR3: CASSLGQGWETQYF; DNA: TGTGCCAGCAGCTTAGGACAGGGATGGGAGACCCAGTACTTC
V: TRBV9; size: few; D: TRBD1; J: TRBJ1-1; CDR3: CASSVQGATTEAFF; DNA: TGTGCCAGCAGCGTACAGGGGGCAACAACTGAAGCTTTCTTT
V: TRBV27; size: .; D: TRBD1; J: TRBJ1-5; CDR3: CASSRTGTGWIQPQHF; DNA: TGTGCCAGCAGTCGTACCGGGACAGGGTGGATTCAGCCCCAGCATTTT